The clone carrying this T cell receptor beta chain has at least ten counts. Antigen unknown. This sample is part of a study of neurological immune-mediated disorders. Findings of the study overall: The most TCR clonal expansion was seen in HTLV-1-associated myelopathy, and the least was seen in multiple sclerosis, which fell below healthy controls.

CDR3 size: 15 residues. Deletions cut 4 bases from V and 0 bases from J, with 9 bases between. For the sorted libraries, about a million CD4+ or CD8+ T cells were used. Synthesis of cDNA was carried out by template-switch 5'RACE. The reaction used 10-nucleotide random UMIs. MiXCR, run by TCRdb on the 5' RACE reads, gives a single entry per CDR3 protein. The sample has more than 25,000 distinct CDR3 sequences; less than 5% are singletons. This chain connects TRBV12-3 or TRBV12-4 to TRBJ2-2; D might be TRBD1 (6 bases). Sequencing input: CD4+ T cells from blood. The clonotype originates from a woman between 35 and 50 years old in good health. The CDR3 DNA is TGTGCCAGCAGTTATGGACAGCCGAACACCGGGGAGCTGTTTTTT. Its translation: CASSYGQPNTGELFF.